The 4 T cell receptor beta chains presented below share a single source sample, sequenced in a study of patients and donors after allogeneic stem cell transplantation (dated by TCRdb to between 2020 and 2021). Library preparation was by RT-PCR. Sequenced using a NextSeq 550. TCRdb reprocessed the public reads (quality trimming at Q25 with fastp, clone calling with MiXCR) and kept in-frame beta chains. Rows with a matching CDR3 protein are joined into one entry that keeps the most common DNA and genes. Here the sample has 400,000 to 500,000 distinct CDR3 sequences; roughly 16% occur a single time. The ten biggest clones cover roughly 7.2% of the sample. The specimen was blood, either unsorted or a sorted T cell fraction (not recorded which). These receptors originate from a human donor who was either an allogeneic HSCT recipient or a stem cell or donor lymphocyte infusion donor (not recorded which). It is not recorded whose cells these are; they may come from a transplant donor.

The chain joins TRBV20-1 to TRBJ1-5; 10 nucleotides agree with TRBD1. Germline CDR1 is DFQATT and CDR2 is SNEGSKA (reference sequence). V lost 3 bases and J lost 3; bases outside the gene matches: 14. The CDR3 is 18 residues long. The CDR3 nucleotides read TGCAGTGCTAGTTCCCCGGGACAGGGGTCCAAACACAATCAGCCCCAGCATTTT. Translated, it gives CSASSPGQGSKHNQPQHF.

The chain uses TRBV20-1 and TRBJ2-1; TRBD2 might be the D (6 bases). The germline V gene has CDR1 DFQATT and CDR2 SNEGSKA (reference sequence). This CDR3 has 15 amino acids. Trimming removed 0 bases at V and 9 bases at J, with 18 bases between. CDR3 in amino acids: CSARDQATAEGEQFF. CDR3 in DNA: TGCAGTGCTAGAGATCAAGCGACAGCGGAGGGTGAGCAGTTCTTC.

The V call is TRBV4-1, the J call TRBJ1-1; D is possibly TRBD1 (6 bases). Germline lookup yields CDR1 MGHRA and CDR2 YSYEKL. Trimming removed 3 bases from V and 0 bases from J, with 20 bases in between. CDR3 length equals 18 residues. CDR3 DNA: TGCGCCAGCAGCCATAAACAGGGCACATTCCTCATGAACACTGAAGCTTTCTTT. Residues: CASSHKQGTFLMNTEAFF.

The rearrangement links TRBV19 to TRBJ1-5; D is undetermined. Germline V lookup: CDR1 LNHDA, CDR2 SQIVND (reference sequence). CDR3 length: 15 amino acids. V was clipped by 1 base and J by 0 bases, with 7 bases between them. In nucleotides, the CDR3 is TGTGCCAGTAGTATAGGGGAACGTAGCAATCAGCCCCAGCATTTT. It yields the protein CASSIGERSNQPQHF.